Detailed here is one T cell receptor (beta chain). The clone's antigen remains unknown. No clone much larger than this one lies a single base away; base qualities are absent. The sample belongs to a study of shared clonotypes between healthy human individuals (TCRdb year 2020). For context, the study as a whole: The cohort included a few men and a couple of women between 18 and 49 years of age. To increase sequencing depth and limit assay-specific biases, TCR repertoire library preparation and sequencing were carried out by different laboratories using diverse techniques. For each donor, three plates each were used for CD4 naive and CD4 memory, two plates were used for CD8 naive, and one plate was used for CD8 memory. Between about 0.94 and 10 billion PBMCs per donor were obtained by leukapheresis. To estimate repertoire size and how much clonotypes are shared between individuals, the study performed deep sequencing of blood TCR repertoires from 4 to 6 healthy adults.

For the CD8 naive samples, CD45RO-negative cells were positively selected for CCR7, yielding a CD45RA+CCR7+ population from which TemRA cells were excluded. The donors were healthy, HIV-negative adults with no recently reported acute infections or vaccinations. Only Caucasian adults living in Nashville, Tennessee, USA were represented among the donors. After blood collection by leukapheresis, PBMCs were isolated using Ficoll-Histopaque density gradient centrifugation and then cryopreserved in the vapor phase of liquid nitrogen. Analytical flow cytometry was used to check the purity and quantity of each magnetically sorted T cell population. Each sorted fraction had its genomic DNA isolated and then quantified by UV absorbance on a Nanodrop 2000c. Its CDR3 holds 15 amino acids, cysteine through phenylalanine. Solely the CDR3 DNA is kept, with 45 bases framed from the first base. The germline ends are 15 bases apart after V is trimmed by 0 bases and J by 5 bases. Sequences SGHRS (CDR1) and YFSETQ (CDR2) are obtained from the germline V gene.

Beyond this particular receptor, the publication reports: Pairwise subsampling led to the expectation that sequencing depth would affect the degree of clonotype sharing among donors. Across a few donors, 5% to 6% of naive CD4, roughly 3.3% of naive CD8, about 2% of memory CD4, and approximately 0.4% of memory CD8 clonotypes were shared. Sampling was restricted to blood, and TCR repertoires in tissue are likely to differ from TCR repertoires in blood. The genetic and exposure-history diversity represented was limited by the small number of donors. Larger estimated clonotype richness was generally found for naive subsets than for memory subsets. Rarefaction of sorted-subset datasets indicated incomplete sequencing despite the large sequencing depth. Compared with non-shared clonotypes, clonotypes shared by all four sorted-subset donors had higher generation probabilities.

TCR CDR3 regions were amplified from genomic DNA by multiplex PCR using the deep immunoSEQ assay. Extracted genomic DNA from each cell subset was distributed evenly across all wells of several immunoSEQ 96-well plates, and each plate was treated as a replicate. For sorted subsets, 150 to 200 ng genomic DNA, equal to 30,000 or so T cell genomes, was loaded into each replicate PCR. Purified libraries were measured with a Qubit 3.0 fluorometer, size-checked on a Bioanalyzer 2100, and measured again with the KAPA Library Quantification kit. Each immunoSEQ 96-well plate was sequenced on its own single-read 150-cycle Illumina NextSeq 550 flow cell. Per the original workflow: Because the immunoSEQ output held only junctional sequences and lacked quality scores, the filtering could not match the filtering applied to full-length reads. Sequences were annotated with PyIR, a Python wrapper for IgBLAST v1.9, and V/J genes and CDR3 were assigned using IMGT germline references. Reads were removed for weak V/J assignments (E-value above 1e-6), missing CDR3, stop codons, out-of-frame junctions, or ambiguous translated residues. A V3J clonotype was defined by an identical inferred V gene, J gene, and CDR3 amino acid sequence. The percentage overlap between two repertoires was calculated by dividing the number of shared unique clonotypes by the size of the smaller repertoire. Three approaches were used to assess repertoire richness: RTK rarefaction, the Chao1 estimator, and Recon v2.1 estimates of unobserved clonotypes. Generation probabilities were computed with OLGA for all TCRbeta clonotypes obtained by the gDNA method from several donors. TCRdb obtained this table from immuneACCESS and retained in-frame rearrangements with V and J assigned. These tables miss some clones; where compared with another copy, unresolved V genes account for less than half of the shortfall, and the remainder is unexplained. V and J calls and clone size are as listed in that table; D and trimming were resolved from the DNA. Recorded for this sample are roughly 2 million clones; about 95% of them occurred a single time. The ten largest clonotypes hold roughly 1.1% of the sample.

The chain couples TRBV5-1 to TRBJ2-7; there is no confident call for the D gene. The specimen sequenced was naive CD8+ T cells sorted from blood. Explained via the paper, the cell subset or site label denotes: CD45RA+CCR7+. This TCR came from a man aged 18 to 29 in good health. The sequence in DNA is TGCGCCAGCAGCTTGGTCACAGCTGACCGCGACGAGCAGTACTTC. Translated, it reads CASSLVTADRDEQYF.